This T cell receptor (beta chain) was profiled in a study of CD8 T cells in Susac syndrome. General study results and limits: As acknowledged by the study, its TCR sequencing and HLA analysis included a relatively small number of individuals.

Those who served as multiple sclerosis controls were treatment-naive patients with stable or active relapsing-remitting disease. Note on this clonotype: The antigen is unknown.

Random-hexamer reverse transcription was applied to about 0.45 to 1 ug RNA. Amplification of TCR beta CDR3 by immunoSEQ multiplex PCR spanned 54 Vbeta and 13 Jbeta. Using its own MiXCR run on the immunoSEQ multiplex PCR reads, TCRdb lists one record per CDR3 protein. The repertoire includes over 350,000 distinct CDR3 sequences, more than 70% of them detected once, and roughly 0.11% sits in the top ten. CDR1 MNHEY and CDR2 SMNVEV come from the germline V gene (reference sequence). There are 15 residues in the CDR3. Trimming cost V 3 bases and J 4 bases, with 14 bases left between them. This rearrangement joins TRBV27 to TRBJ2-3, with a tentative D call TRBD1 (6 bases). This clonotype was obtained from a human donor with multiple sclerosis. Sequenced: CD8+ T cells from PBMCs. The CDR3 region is CASSFGTRLADTQYF. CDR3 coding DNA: TGTGCCAGCAGTTTCGGGACAAGGTTGGCAGATACGCAGTATTTT.